This TCR beta chain was found in a study of glioma-infiltrating T cells after dendritic cell vaccination. Only patients with spare fresh-frozen tumor and over two years of follow-up were included. Input was 2 to 2.5 ug genomic DNA, or all available if less. Primers: 60 V beta forward and 13 J beta reverse. Measured with immunoSEQ multiplex PCR; TCRdb has only the in-frame clones, and not every one. The table has just over 95,000 clones, 70% to 80% seen once; the top ten hold approximately 6%. This CDR3 is built from 15 residues. CDR1 is SGHRS, CDR2 YFSETQ, per germline. With 2 bases removed from V and 0 bases from J, the gap between germline ends came to 11 bases.

This receptor was taken from a human donor with glioblastoma. The sequences come from blood, collected before dendritic cell vaccination. The chain combines TRBV5-1 with TRBJ1-1, with D perhaps matching TRBD1 (5 bases). CDR3 sequence (DNA): TGCGCCAGCAGCTTAAATCCAGGGATGAACACTGAAGCTTTCTTT. Translating gives CASSLNPGMNTEAFF.